The rows below give T cell receptor beta chains drawn from one sample of a study of beta chain features in type 1 diabetes. Libraries were prepared by immunoSEQ multiplex PCR; TCRdb keeps only in-frame clonotypes and omits some of them. Among about 470,000 clones listed, 25% to 35% were seen once. The sample comprised naive CD4+ T cells from blood. These receptor sequences come from a young man in good health. Both conserved end residues are part of each CDR3. Fields, in order: CDR3 DNA, CDR3 protein, V gene, D gene, J gene, clone size. A D gene is named only where the DNA matches it firmly. A clone size is listed for some rows: how often the clone was seen (once, few, many), or a class if it is expanded.

TGCAGCGTTCCGGGGGATGGCTACACCTTC CSVPGDGYTF TRBV29-1 . TRBJ1-2 few
TGTGCCAGCAGCGTAGGGGCCCACAACGACTATGGCTACACCTTC CASSVGAHNDYGYTF TRBV9 . TRBJ1-2 .
TGTGCCAGCAGCGTAGTCGGGAGGGGTTACAATGAGCAGTTCTTC CASSVVGRGYNEQFF TRBV9 TRBD2 TRBJ2-1 .
TGTGCCAGCACCCGGCAGGGGGCCGGTGAGACCCAGTACTTC CASTRQGAGETQYF TRBV2 TRBD1 TRBJ2-5 few
TGTGCCTGGAGAGAGCCGGGGAGCAATCAGCCCCAGCATTTT CAWREPGSNQPQHF TRBV30 . TRBJ1-5 few
TGTGCCAGCAGTGTCAGGCTAGCGGGAGCTCTTGGCGGGGAGCTGTTTTTT CASSVRLAGALGGELFF TRBV25-1 TRBD2 TRBJ2-2 .
TGTGCCAGCAGCCAAGGGCAGGAGTACGAGCAGTACTTC CASSQGQEYEQYF TRBV4-2 . TRBJ2-7 .
TGTGCCAGCAGGAGACAGGAAAACTCCTACGAGCAGTACTTC CASRRQENSYEQYF TRBV27 . TRBJ2-7 .
TGTGCCTGGTCTTCCCGGGGGTCCAAAAACATTCAGTACTTC CAWSSRGSKNIQYF TRBV30 . TRBJ2-4 .
TGTGCCAGCAGCCAACATCTAGCGGGAGGGCTAGGGAATGAGCAGTTCTTC CASSQHLAGGLGNEQFF TRBV4-2 TRBD2 TRBJ2-1 .
TGTGCCAGCAGTTTGACGGGAGCAAGGTACGAGCAGTACTTC CASSLTGARYEQYF TRBV28 . TRBJ2-7 few
TGTGCCAGCAGCGGGGACAGGGGGACCTACAATGAGCAGTTCTTC CASSGDRGTYNEQFF TRBV7-6 TRBD1 TRBJ2-1 .
TGTGCCAGCAGCGTAGAAGGGTCAGGCGATACGCAGTATTTT CASSVEGSGDTQYF TRBV9 . TRBJ2-3 few
TGTGCCAGCAGCTTAGTCTCTGGTGGGGATACGCAGTATTTT CASSLVSGGDTQYF TRBV7-2 . TRBJ2-3 .
TGTGCCTGGAGTAGCCATGGCTACACCTTC CAWSSHGYTF TRBV30 . TRBJ1-2 few
TGTGCCAGTTCCTCCCGGGGGGGCTATGGCTACACCTTC CASSSRGGYGYTF TRBV27 . TRBJ1-2 .
TGTGCCAGTAGTCTAAGGACAGCCTACAATGAGCAGTTCTTC CASSLRTAYNEQFF TRBV19 . TRBJ2-1 .
TGCGCCAGCAGCCAAGATCCTACAGGGGCGAACGGCTACACCTTC CASSQDPTGANGYTF TRBV4-3 TRBD1 TRBJ1-2 .
TGCAGCGTTCCCAGGACAGGGGCGACGGACACCGGGGAGCTGTTTTTT CSVPRTGATDTGELFF TRBV29-1 TRBD1 TRBJ2-2 few
TGTGCCAGCAGTACCGGACCGACAAACCACGAGCAGTACTTC CASSTGPTNHEQYF TRBV25-1 . TRBJ2-7 .
TGTGCCAGCAGTTACTCGGGGGCTTTTTACAATGAGCAGTTCTTC CASSYSGAFYNEQFF TRBV6-6 . TRBJ2-1 .
TGTGCCAGCAGCTTCGACAGGGCGGAGGACGAGCAGTACTTC CASSFDRAEDEQYF TRBV11-1 TRBD1 TRBJ2-7 once
TGTGCCAGCAGCTTAGCGGGGAACTCCTACGAGCAGTACTTC CASSLAGNSYEQYF TRBV7-2 . TRBJ2-7 few
TGTGCCAGCAGCCCACGACAGGGGGCAGCCCCTGAAGCTTTCTTT CASSPRQGAAPEAFF TRBV9 TRBD1 TRBJ1-1 .
TGTGCCAGCAGCTGGAACTCAGGGTTCACCGGGGAGCTGTTTTTT CASSWNSGFTGELFF TRBV13 . TRBJ2-2 .